This T cell receptor beta chain is from a study of spatial heterogeneity in lung cancer. Study in general: Detection consistently yielded more beta chains than alpha chains. The study's findings and limits: Relative to follow-up, resection was when ubiquitous expanded tumor TCRs appeared more in blood.

The sample's time point: sample taken at primary tumor resection. There were around 72 donors, all of them untreated patients with early-stage non-small cell lung cancer. From tumor, nontumor lung or frozen PBMC, whole RNA was taken unsorted for sequencing. From the 5' RACE reads, TCRdb called clonotypes with MiXCR, one entry per CDR3 protein. The repertoire consists of under 85,000 distinct CDR3 sequences, with roughly 8% occurring once and the leading ten covering about 6.8%. This clonotype has ten or more counts. Its antigen is not identified. Germline assignment: CDR1 KGHSH and CDR2 LQKENI. CDR3 length: 16 amino acids. V gave up 3 bases and J gave up 8 bases, with 19 bases separating them.

The chain employs TRBV18 and TRBJ1-4; a weak D match, TRBD1 (5 bases). The input for sequencing was PBMCs, taken at surgery. The clonotype comes from a male donor with early-stage non-small cell lung cancer. The CDR3 loop is CASSPERGGNKEKLFF. CDR3 DNA: TGTGCCAGCTCACCCGAGCGGGGCGGGAATAAAGAAAAACTGTTTTTT.